This T cell receptor (beta chain) was captured in a study of beta chain features in type 1 diabetes. Whole-study results and caveats: Shortening of TCRB CDR3s, moderate but significant, appeared in all four CD4+ subsets of Type 1 diabetes patients. There was a possibility that cDNA sequencing over-represented cells with high TCR expression.

As regards this clone: Its specificity is unknown.

Reverse transcribing all isolated RNA meant expressed TCRB transcripts were sequenced. The protocol was immunoSEQ multiplex PCR, while the TCRdb copy is restricted to in-frame clones and leaves out a portion. This sample carries 200,000 to 250,000 clones, 16% of them seen once, and the ten largest clones take 0.085%. CDR1 is MNHEY, CDR2 SMNVEV, per germline (reference sequence). Trimming cost V 4 bases and J 1 base, with 12 bases left between them. The CDR3 has 15 amino acids. Sample: naive CD4+ T cells from blood. V usage is TRBV27 and J usage is TRBJ2-3, with TRBD2 as a possible D gene (5 bases). The clonotype originates from a man aged 25 to 40 with type 1 diabetes. Here the CDR3 reads CASSSFSGRTDTQYF. The CDR3, as DNA: TGTGCCAGCAGTTCATTCAGCGGCCGCACAGATACGCAGTATTTT.